This entry features one T cell receptor (beta chain) sequence. These data come from a study of blood T cell repertoires in COVID-19. Profiling relied on immunoSEQ multiplex PCR, and the TCRdb table lists in-frame clones only, not all of them. In the table there are around 180,000 clones, more than 70% of which are singletons. Losses at the gene ends were 1 base for V and 3 bases for J; bases not matched to a gene: 0. CDR3 length equals 14 residues. Germline V gene data show CDR1 as KGHSH and CDR2 as LQKENI. This TCR came from a young woman with acute or convalescent COVID-19. The specimen sequenced was peripheral blood. The chain joins TRBV18 to TRBJ2-7; TRBD1 aligns across 10 bases. Written as DNA, the CDR3 is TGTGCCAGCTCACCACGGACAGGGGGCTACGAGCAGTACTTC. Encoded protein: CASSPRTGGYEQYF.